The 23 T cell receptor beta chains given below trace back to one sample, sequenced in a study of blood T cell repertoires in COVID-19 (dated by TCRdb to 2020 to 2022). Libraries came from the immunoSEQ multiplex PCR assay. TCRdb obtained this table from immuneACCESS and retained in-frame rearrangements with V and J assigned. These tables miss some clones; where compared with another copy, unresolved V genes account for less than half of the shortfall, and the remainder is unexplained. The sample includes about 280,000 clones, with roughly 89% observed a single time. The biggest ten clones account for about 1.7% of the sample. The sequencing sample was made of PBMCs or T cells enriched from blood (not recorded which). The receptors were gathered from a young woman with acute COVID-19.

V gene TRBV7-2 combines with J gene TRBJ1-2; the D is unclear. Germline values: CDR1 SGHTA, CDR2 FQGNSA. Trimming stripped 5 bases from V and 2 bases from J, with 12 bases between. The CDR3 spans 14 residues. The CDR3 sequence is CASSPSPGNYGYTF. The CDR3 coding sequence is TGTGCCAGCAGCCCATCACCGGGGAACTATGGCTACACCTTC.

The chain employs TRBV9 and TRBJ1-6; weak D call: TRBD1 (6 bases). CDR1 and CDR2 (germline): SGDLS, YYNGEE. Between the trimmed V and J ends, which lost 3 bases and 9 bases, there was a span of 16 bases. The CDR3 is 15 amino acids. This CDR3 reads CASSAVGQLTSPLHF. CDR3 DNA: TGTGCCAGCAGCGCCGTCGGACAGTTGACTTCACCCCTCCACTTT.

This clone is classed as medium-sized. The V call is TRBV27, the J call TRBJ1-2; D is unresolved. The CDR3 consists of 12 residues. Germline-derived CDR1 and CDR2 are MNHEY and SMNVEV (reference sequence). With 10 bases removed from V and 1 base from J, the gap between germline ends came to 10 bases. In DNA, the CDR3 is TGTGCCACCCGACTGGATAACTATGGCTACACCTTC. Translation: CATRLDNYGYTF.

The chain is built from TRBV7-9 and TRBJ1-5, with 10 nucleotides matching TRBD1. CDR1 and CDR2 from the germline V gene are SEHNR and FQNEAQ (reference sequence). Germline trimming cut 5 bases from V and 7 bases from J; bases unmatched to any gene: 5. The CDR3 runs to 14 residues. Here the CDR3 reads CASSATDRGQPQHF. CDR3 DNA: TGTGCCAGCAGCGCAACGGACAGGGGGCAGCCCCAGCATTTT.

The chain has TRBV28 and TRBJ2-7, with 8 positions matching TRBD2. The CDR3 sequence is 17 residues long. Germline trimming cut 0 bases from V and 2 bases from J; bases unmatched to any gene: 9. The germline gives CDR1 MDHEN, CDR2 SYDVKM. CDR3 DNA: TGTGCCAGCAGTTTATGGGGCGGGGGGACCGGCCCCTACGAGCAGTACTTC. Encoded protein: CASSLWGGGTGPYEQYF.

The rearrangement links TRBV7-2 to TRBJ2-3, with TRBD2 as a possible D gene (7 bases). V lost 4 bases and J lost 2, with 19 bases in between. CDR3 length equals 17 residues. CDR1 SGHTA and CDR2 FQGNSA come from the germline V gene. CDR3 protein: CASSYLLSGTTTDTQYF. The CDR3 coding sequence is TGTGCCAGCAGCTACCTCCTCAGCGGGACAACCACAGATACGCAGTATTTT. Complete variable domain (other parts from reference TRBV7-2 and TRBJ2-3): GAGVSQSPSNKVTEKGKDVELRCDPISGHTALYWYRQSLGQGLEFLIYFQGNSAPDKSGLPSDRFSAERTGGSVSTLTIQRTQQEDSAVYLCASSYLLSGTTTDTQYFGPGTRLTVL.

V gene TRBV11-2 combines with J gene TRBJ1-5; D gene ambiguous. Germline V gene data show CDR1 as SGHAT and CDR2 as FQNNGV. The CDR3 has 17 residues. The V gene lost 2 bases and the J gene lost 4 bases, with 18 bases spanning the gap. Here the CDR3 reads CASSLSSLGRPNQPQHF. The CDR3 DNA reads as TGTGCCAGCAGCTTATCGTCGTTGGGCAGGCCAAATCAGCCCCAGCATTTT.

J is TRBJ2-7 and V is TRBV5-6; tentatively, D is TRBD2 (5 bases). CDR3 length: 17 amino acids. The germline V gene encodes CDR1 SGHDT and CDR2 YYEEEE. Trimming removed 0 bases at V and 0 bases at J, with 16 bases between. The CDR3 reads CASSLASWLGVSYEQYF. CDR3 coding DNA: TGTGCCAGCAGCTTGGCCTCCTGGCTCGGGGTCTCCTACGAGCAGTACTTC.

The chain uses TRBV11-3 and TRBJ2-7; TRBD2 matches 10 bases. Trimming took 5 bases from V and 3 from J; bases not matched to a gene: 7. The germline V gene encodes CDR1 SGHNT and CDR2 YENEEA. The CDR3 has 15 amino acids. The CDR3 coding sequence is TGTGCCAGCAGCATATCTAGCGGGAGTATCTACGAGCAGTACTTC. Amino acid sequence: CASSISSGSIYEQYF.

V is TRBV5-1 and J is TRBJ2-2, with D tentatively TRBD2 (6 bases). Trimming left V 0 bases short and J 1 base short, with 13 bases between. Per germline, CDR1 SGHRS and CDR2 YFSETQ. CDR3 length: 17 amino acids. The CDR3 sequence is CASSLESRGMNTGELFF. The CDR3, as DNA: TGCGCCAGCAGCTTGGAGTCGCGGGGAATGAACACCGGGGAGCTGTTTTTT.

V and J are TRBV5-1 and TRBJ2-7, with 9 nucleotides matching TRBD2. After removal of 4 bases from V and 5 bases from J, the junction contained 10 bases not matched to a gene. Germline V gene data show CDR1 as SGHRS and CDR2 as YFSETQ. This CDR3 is built from 15 residues. The CDR3 spells CASSPGGTSSHEQYF. In DNA form, the CDR3 reads TGCGCCAGCAGCCCAGGAGGGACTAGCAGCCACGAGCAGTACTTC.

This clone was seen once. The V call is TRBV11-2, the J call TRBJ1-1, with D uncertain. CDR1 and CDR2 from the germline V gene are SGHAT and FQNNGV. The CDR3 is 15 residues long. Trimming took 2 bases from V and 1 from J, leaving 11 bases between them. In DNA, the CDR3 is TGTGCCAGCAGCTTATTAAAAGGGAGGAACACTGAAGCTTTCTTT. This encodes CASSLLKGRNTEAFF.

The rearrangement uses TRBV18 and TRBJ2-3; D may be TRBD2 (6 bases). Deletions cut 4 bases from V and 1 base from J, with 15 bases between. The CDR3 runs to 16 residues. Germline V gives CDR1 KGHSH, CDR2 LQKENI. The CDR3 sequence: CASSLYGSSGTDTQYF. In DNA form, the CDR3 reads TGTGCCAGCTCACTATACGGGAGTTCGGGCACAGATACGCAGTATTTT.

The rearrangement uses TRBV28 and TRBJ2-1, with 7 bases identical to TRBD1. The CDR3 consists of 15 residues. From germline, CDR1 is MDHEN and CDR2 SYDVKM. Trimming removed 5 bases from V and 0 bases from J; junction bases left unmatched: 4. The CDR3 DNA sequence: TGTGCCAGCAGTCCAGGGACAGCCTCCTACAATGAGCAGTTCTTC. Encoded protein: CASSPGTASYNEQFF.

The V and J genes are TRBV7-6 and TRBJ2-5, with TRBD1 identical over 7 bases. The CDR3 loop spans 15 amino acids. Trimming at V came to 3 bases and at J to 2 bases, leaving 6 bases not matched to a gene. Germline loops: CDR1 SGHVS, CDR2 FNYEAQ. The CDR3 region has the DNA TGTGCCAGCAGCTTTGGGTTACAGGGGCAAGAGACCCAGTACTTC. This gives the protein CASSFGLQGQETQYF.

This chain joins TRBV18 and TRBJ2-7; 7 nucleotides align to TRBD1. The trim removed 3 bases at V and 1 base at J, leaving 3 bases unmatched. The germline CDR1 and CDR2 sequences are KGHSH and LQKENI. The CDR3 runs 14 residues. CDR3 nucleotides: TGTGCCAGCTCACCCGGCAGGGGGTCCTACGAGCAGTACTTC. Encoded protein: CASSPGRGSYEQYF.

V is TRBV3-1 (or the pseudogene TRBV3-2) and J is TRBJ2-7; D is undetermined. Per germline, CDR1 LGHDT and CDR2 YNNKEL (reference sequence). Deletions cut 0 bases from V and 1 base from J, with 4 bases between. The CDR3 runs to 13 residues. The CDR3 reads CASSQDPSYEQYF. The CDR3 DNA reads TGTGCCAGCAGCCAAGATCCTTCCTACGAGCAGTACTTC.

A few counts support this clone. V usage is TRBV28 and J usage is TRBJ1-5; D call uncertain. This CDR3 spans 15 amino acids. V lost 4 bases and J lost 2, with 12 bases in between. Looked up from germline, CDR1 is MDHEN and CDR2 is SYDVKM. CDR3 DNA sequence: TGTGCCAGCAGTTACCGACCCGGGGGCAATCAGCCCCAGCATTTT. It specifies CASSYRPGGNQPQHF. The whole variable domain, filled in from reference TRBV28 and TRBJ1-5, reads DVKVTQSSRYLVKRTGEKVFLECVQDMDHENMFWYRQDPGLGLRLIYFSYDVKMKEKGDIPEGYSVSREKKERFSLILESASTNQTSMYLCASSYRPGGNQPQHFGDGTRLSIL.

The gene calls are TRBV27 and TRBJ1-1; 10 bases line up with TRBD1. With 6 bases clipped from V and 0 bases from J, the junction kept 10 bases outside the gene matches. The CDR3 totals 17 residues. The V gene's germline CDR1 is MNHEY and CDR2 SMNVEV (reference sequence). This chain's CDR3 is CASRPEWGQGMNTEAFF. CDR3 coding DNA: TGTGCCAGCAGACCCGAATGGGGACAGGGGATGAACACTGAAGCTTTCTTT.

This chain joins TRBV6-5 and TRBJ2-7, with D perhaps matching TRBD2 (6 bases). The CDR3 spans 16 residues. Germline values: CDR1 MNHEY, CDR2 SVGAGI. V was shortened by 2 bases and J by 0 bases, with 14 bases between the two germline ends. CDR3 loop: CASSYGSGDSSYEQYF. CDR3 coding DNA: TGTGCCAGCAGTTACGGATCGGGAGATAGCTCCTACGAGCAGTACTTC.

J is TRBJ1-1 and V is TRBV27; a weak D match, TRBD1 (5 bases). Trimming left V 1 base short and J 1 base short, with 19 bases between. The length of the CDR3 is 18 residues. Germline V gene data show CDR1 as MNHEY and CDR2 as SMNVEV (reference sequence). CDR3 sequence: CASSLFATYSRENTEAFF. The CDR3 coding sequence is TGTGCCAGCAGTTTATTCGCTACCTATTCCAGGGAGAACACTGAAGCTTTCTTT.

This clone was seen once. The chain couples TRBV2 to TRBJ2-1; 14 nucleotides match TRBD2. The germline V gene has CDR1 SNHLY and CDR2 FYNNEI. The CDR3 has 18 amino acids. V dropped 7 bases and J dropped 7; count of bases not matched to a gene: 15. CDR3 sequence (DNA): TGTGCCAGCACTCCCGGGACTAGCGGGAGAAACCCCTGGAATGAGCAGTTCTTC. Translated: CASTPGTSGRNPWNEQFF.

The rearrangement joins TRBV28 to TRBJ2-6, with 7 bases matching TRBD2. This CDR3 spans 16 amino acids. Looked up from germline, CDR1 is MDHEN and CDR2 is SYDVKM. The trim removed 2 bases at V and 5 bases at J, leaving 6 bases unmatched. CDR3 protein: CASSLGGVARANVLTF. The CDR3 DNA is TGTGCCAGCAGTTTAGGGGGGGTAGCTAGGGCCAACGTCCTGACTTTC.